The 6 T cell receptor beta chains given below trace back to one sample, sequenced in a study of blood T cell repertoires in COVID-19. The method was immunoSEQ multiplex PCR; TCRdb's version includes in-frame clones alone and lacks a portion of them. The table has some 250,000 clones, roughly 89% seen once; the top ten hold over 2%. Sequenced sample: peripheral blood. The source is a young man who had recovered from COVID-19.

For this clone: At one end, the junction sequence differs from germline, possibly due to a read error. The chain joins TRBV15 to TRBJ1-2; D not certain. The CDR3 totals 17 residues. Germline V gene lookup returns CDR1 LNHNV and CDR2 YYDKDF (reference sequence). DNA of the CDR3: TGTGCCACCACCACCCGGAACAGTGACCTATCTTCTATGGCTACGTTGTTC. Amino acids: CATTTRNSDLSSMATLF.

The chain uses TRBV5-1 and TRBJ2-7, with D possibly matching TRBD1 (6 bases). V dropped 3 bases and J dropped 0 bases, with 13 bases sitting between them. Germline V CDR1 and CDR2: SGHRS, YFSETQ. The CDR3 consists of 15 residues. CDR3 sequence: CASSSQGPSSYEQYF. The DNA for the CDR3 is TGCGCCAGCAGCTCACAGGGACCCAGCTCCTACGAGCAGTACTTC.

This clone was counted a single time. The chain uses TRBV9 and TRBJ2-2, with 9 bases aligning to TRBD1. Trimming cost V 0 bases and J 7 bases; bases outside gene matches: 4. CDR3 length: 15 amino acids. Germline CDR1 is SGDLS and CDR2 is YYNGEE. CDR3 nucleotides: TGTGCCAGCAGCGTAGACAGGGGGCTACACGGGGAGCTGTTTTTT. The encoded protein is CASSVDRGLHGELFF.

The genes are TRBV7-2 and TRBJ1-2; D perhaps matches TRBD1 (6 bases). V was cut by 5 bases and J by 2 bases, with 9 bases left in between. The CDR3 is 13 amino acids. The germline gives CDR1 SGHTA, CDR2 FQGNSA. CDR3 in amino acids: CASSHDRNYGYTF. In nucleotides, the CDR3 is TGTGCCAGCAGCCACGACAGGAACTATGGCTACACCTTC.

The chain combines TRBV2 with TRBJ1-1; D possibly corresponds to TRBD1 (6 bases). The length of the CDR3 is 13 residues. V dropped 8 bases and J dropped 0 bases, with 10 bases sitting between them. Germline CDR1 and CDR2: SNHLY and FYNNEI. CDR3 region: CASLRGMNTEAFF. For the CDR3, the DNA is TGTGCCAGCCTCAGGGGCATGAACACTGAAGCTTTCTTT.

The V gene is TRBV29-1, the J gene TRBJ2-3, with unresolved D. CDR3 length equals 12 residues. Germline V CDR1 and CDR2: SQVTM, ANQGSEA. V was pared by 4 bases and J by 6 bases, with 11 bases between. The CDR3 DNA reads TGCAGCGTTGGCCAGACCGGGGATACGCAGTATTTT. Encoded protein: CSVGQTGDTQYF.